This entry lists 22 T cell receptor beta chains sequenced from one sample in a study of blood T cell repertoires in COVID-19. Profiled with immunoSEQ multiplex PCR; TCRdb holds only in-frame clones, not every one. Of about 70,000 clones detected, 85% appear once; the ten largest clones hold around 32%. Source material: peripheral blood. The source is a woman over 75 with active or convalescent COVID-19.

The V call is TRBV6-2 or TRBV6-3, the J call TRBJ1-1, with 7 bases identical to TRBD1. CDR3 length: 16 residues. The V segment lost 2 bases and the J segment 7 bases; nucleotides outside the gene matches: 13. Germline V CDR1 and CDR2: MNHEY, SVGEGT. The CDR3 loop is CASSYTIRTGSIEAFF. The CDR3 DNA sequence: TGTGCCAGCAGTTACACAATTAGGACAGGTTCGATTGAAGCTTTCTTT.

CDR3 in amino acids: CATSRELGIGAGGNEQFF. In DNA form, the CDR3 reads TGTGCCACCAGCAGAGAGTTGGGAATAGGGGCTGGTGGAAATGAGCAGTTCTTC. The rearrangement links TRBV15 to TRBJ2-1; possibly TRBD1 for D (5 bases). Trimming pared 0 bases from V and 7 bases from J, leaving 22 bases between. CDR3 length equals 18 residues. CDR1 is LNHNV, CDR2 YYDKDF, per germline (reference sequence).

This chain joins TRBV11-2 and TRBJ2-7, with D unclear. The CDR3 is 14 amino acids. The V gene's germline CDR1 is SGHAT and CDR2 FQNNGV. V lost 1 base, J lost 3 bases, and 10 bases lay in between. CDR3 sequence (DNA): TGTGCCAGCAGCTTAGCGGTTATTGTCTACGAGCAGTACTTC. Its protein product is CASSLAVIVYEQYF. Supplemented by reference TRBV11-2 and TRBJ2-7, the full variable domain reads EAGVAQSPRYKIIEKRQSVAFWCNPISGHATLYWYQQILGQGPKLLIQFQNNGVVDDSQLPKDRFSAERLKGVDSTLKIQPAKLEDSAVYLCASSLAVIVYEQYFGPGTRLTVT.

This clone occurred once. The rearrangement joins TRBV4-3 to TRBJ2-2, with unresolved D. This CDR3 has 13 amino acids. Between the trimmed V and J ends, which lost 0 bases and 8 bases, there was a span of 7 bases. Germline lookup yields CDR1 LGHNA and CDR2 YSLEER. CDR3 amino acids: CASSQDPRGELFF. CDR3 sequence (DNA): TGCGCCAGCAGCCAAGATCCCAGGGGGGAGCTGTTTTTT.

This chain connects TRBV7-2 to TRBJ2-1; D might be TRBD2 (6 bases). This CDR3 is 14 amino acids long. Germline CDR1 SGHTA, CDR2 FQGNSA. The ends were cut back, 0 bases at V and 4 bases at J, with 7 bases in the middle. CDR3 protein: CASSLAGGYNEQFF. As DNA, the CDR3 is TGTGCCAGCAGCTTAGCGGGGGGTTACAATGAGCAGTTCTTC. Combining the CDR3 with reference TRBV7-2 and TRBJ2-1 gives the whole variable domain GAGVSQSPSNKVTEKGKDVELRCDPISGHTALYWYRQSLGQGLEFLIYFQGNSAPDKSGLPSDRFSAERTGGSVSTLTIQRTQQEDSAVYLCASSLAGGYNEQFFGPGTRLTVL.

The chain is built from TRBV19 and TRBJ2-6; TRBD2 is a possible D gene (6 bases). With 10 bases removed from V and 3 bases from J, the gap between germline ends came to 10 bases. Germline CDR1 is LNHDA and CDR2 is SQIVND (reference sequence). The CDR3 is made up of 13 amino acids. CDR3 nucleotide sequence: TGTGCCACCCGGGACTTTGGGGCCAACGTCCTGACTTTC. Protein: CATRDFGANVLTF.

V and J are TRBV15 and TRBJ2-1; D is perhaps TRBD2 (7 bases). This CDR3 is built from 17 residues. The germline V gene encodes CDR1 LNHNV and CDR2 YYDKDF (reference sequence). The V and J ends lost 3 bases and 0 bases respectively, with 15 bases between them. The CDR3 loop is CATSRGGASSSYNEQFF. The DNA of the CDR3 is TGTGCCACCAGCAGGGGGGGGGCTAGTAGCTCCTACAATGAGCAGTTCTTC.

V gene TRBV2 combines with J gene TRBJ1-2; TRBD1 might be the D (6 bases). The CDR3 runs 14 residues. Germline CDR1 is SNHLY and CDR2 is FYNNEI. Trimming shortened V by 5 bases and J by 2 bases, and 12 bases separated the two germline ends. The CDR3: CASSSETGNYGYTF. For the CDR3, the DNA is TGTGCCAGCAGTTCTGAGACAGGCAACTATGGCTACACCTTC.

The chain recombines TRBV7-2 with TRBJ1-5; D is possibly TRBD1 (5 bases). Germline V gives CDR1 SGHTA, CDR2 FQGNSA. Trimming stripped 3 bases from V and 4 bases from J, with 13 bases between. The CDR3 spans 15 residues. CDR3 DNA sequence: TGTGCCAGCAGCTTTGCAGGGTTGGGAAATCAGCCCCAGCATTTT. Translated, it gives CASSFAGLGNQPQHF.

The chain has TRBV7-2 and TRBJ2-1, with a possible D match to TRBD1 (6 bases). V was shortened by 3 bases and J by 6 bases, with 12 bases between the two germline ends. Germline loops: CDR1 SGHTA, CDR2 FQGNSA. The CDR3 has 14 residues. As DNA, the CDR3 is TGTGCCAGCAGCTTGGGACAACGAGTCAATGAGCAGTTCTTC. It specifies CASSLGQRVNEQFF. Based on the CDR3 plus reference TRBV7-2 and TRBJ2-1, the full variable domain is GAGVSQSPSNKVTEKGKDVELRCDPISGHTALYWYRQSLGQGLEFLIYFQGNSAPDKSGLPSDRFSAERTGGSVSTLTIQRTQQEDSAVYLCASSLGQRVNEQFFGPGTRLTVL.

CDR3 in amino acids: CASSHRQEETQYF. DNA of the CDR3: TGTGCCAGCAGCCATAGACAAGAAGAGACCCAGTACTTC. The V call is TRBV21-1, the J call TRBJ2-5; the table's D call of TRBD1 was not tested on the DNA. TRBV21-1 is a pseudogene. The CDR3 runs to 13 residues.

The chain uses TRBV7-9 and TRBJ2-1, with 9 bases matching TRBD1. Trimming at V came to 5 bases and at J to 1 base, leaving 6 bases not matched to a gene. The CDR3 length is 16 residues. CDR1 and CDR2 from the germline V gene are SEHNR and FQNEAQ (reference sequence). The DNA for the CDR3 is TGTGCCAGCAGCACCGACAGGGGGAGATCCTACAATGAGCAGTTCTTC. Translating it yields CASSTDRGRSYNEQFF.

The chain combines TRBV28 with TRBJ2-3; D possibly corresponds to TRBD2 (7 bases). Germline values: CDR1 MDHEN, CDR2 SYDVKM. The V and J ends lost 6 bases and 2 bases respectively, with 12 bases between them. The CDR3 sequence is 14 residues long. CDR3 sequence reads: CASRYGGLTDTQYF. The CDR3 coding sequence is TGTGCCAGCAGGTACGGGGGGCTCACAGATACGCAGTATTTT.

The chain employs TRBV7-9 and TRBJ1-1; D remains unclear. V was cut by 6 bases and J by 2 bases, with 4 bases left in between. CDR1 SEHNR and CDR2 FQNEAQ come from the germline V gene (reference sequence). The CDR3 is made up of 11 amino acids. The CDR3: CASRANTEAFF. The CDR3 DNA sequence: TGTGCCAGCAGGGCCAACACTGAAGCTTTCTTT.

This clone has more than one count but fewer than ten. V usage is TRBV7-2 and J usage is TRBJ2-5, with D perhaps TRBD1 (6 bases). The CDR3 runs to 17 residues. V was clipped by 2 bases and J by 2 bases, with 18 bases between them. Looked up from germline, CDR1 is SGHTA and CDR2 is FQGNSA. CDR3 nucleotide sequence: TGTGCCAGCAGCTTAAGGACAGACCATTTATCACAAGAGACCCAGTACTTC. Residues: CASSLRTDHLSQETQYF.

The rearrangement links TRBV18 to TRBJ2-7; TRBD1 matches at 9 bases. Trimming removed 6 bases from V and 7 bases from J; junction bases left unmatched: 13. This CDR3 has 15 residues. CDR1 and CDR2 (germline): KGHSH, LQKENI. CDR3: CASSWDREGGREQYF. The CDR3 region has the DNA TGTGCCAGCTCGTGGGACAGGGAGGGCGGCCGGGAGCAGTACTTC. Using reference TRBV18 and TRBJ2-7 for the parts outside the CDR3, the full variable domain is NAGVMQNPRHLVRRRGQEARLRCSPMKGHSHVYWYRQLPEEGLKFMVYLQKENIIDESGMPKERFSAEFPKEGPSILRIQQVVRGDSAAYFCASSWDREGGREQYFGPGTRLTVT.

The CDR3 region is CASSLLGTGGMNTEAFF. The DNA for the CDR3 is TGTGCCAGCAGTTTATTGGGGACAGGGGGAATGAACACTGAAGCTTTCTTT. The chain employs TRBV28 and TRBJ1-1; 11 positions match TRBD1. Germline trimming cut 1 base from V and 0 bases from J; bases unmatched to any gene: 4. The germline CDR1 and CDR2 sequences are MDHEN and SYDVKM. The CDR3 length is 17 residues.

This clone has only a few counts. The chain carries TRBV19 and TRBJ1-1; no firm D call. This CDR3 has 13 residues. Germline V gene lookup returns CDR1 LNHDA and CDR2 SQIVND (reference sequence). V lost 9 bases and J lost 1, with 12 bases in between. CDR3 amino acids: CASDPSGNTEAFF. CDR3 nucleotides: TGTGCCAGCGACCCTTCGGGGAACACTGAAGCTTTCTTT.

This chain connects TRBV30 to TRBJ2-7; 14 bases line up with TRBD2. Germline loops: CDR1 GTSNPN, CDR2 SVGIG (reference sequence). J gave up 5 bases and V 5 bases, and 2 bases lay outside the gene matches. This CDR3 contains 13 residues. DNA for the CDR3: TGTGCCTGGGGACTAGCGGGGGGAAACGAGCAGTACTTC. This encodes CAWGLAGGNEQYF.

V is TRBV28 and J is TRBJ2-1, with TRBD2 as a possible D gene (5 bases). This CDR3 has 13 residues. From germline, CDR1 is MDHEN and CDR2 SYDVKM. V was pared by 8 bases and J by 12 bases, with 20 bases between. The CDR3: CASGVRRSEGQFF. CDR3 DNA sequence: TGTGCCAGCGGGGTTCGGAGGTCCGAGGGGCAGTTCTTC.

This chain links TRBV5-4 with TRBJ1-6; no firm D call. Looked up from germline, CDR1 is SGHNT and CDR2 is YYREEE (reference sequence). Trimming stripped 4 bases from V and 5 bases from J, with 13 bases between. This CDR3 comprises 15 residues. CDR3 DNA: TGTGCCAGCAGCCTGGGAGGGCTTAATAATTCACCCCTCCACTTT. Protein product: CASSLGGLNNSPLHF.

This chain connects TRBV3-1 (or the pseudogene TRBV3-2) to TRBJ2-5, with 7 nucleotides matching TRBD2. Germline loops: CDR1 LGHDT, CDR2 YNNKEL (reference sequence). After removal of 3 bases from V and 6 bases from J, the junction contained 4 bases not matched to a gene. The CDR3 is 13 amino acids. CDR3 nucleotides: TGTGCCAGCAGCCAGGGGAGGGATCAGACCCAGTACTTC. This codes for CASSQGRDQTQYF.